Given below is one TCR beta chain in context. The source of the sample is a study of blood T cells in healthy people across ages. A second PCR, run for roughly 7 to 11 cycles, used a sample-barcoded 5' primer plus a J-beta primer mix. From the 5' RACE reads, TCRdb called clonotypes with MiXCR, one entry per CDR3 protein. The table shows 730,000 or so distinct CDR3 sequences, with 40% to 45% occurring only once. This CDR3 region has 15 residues. CDR1 is MGHRA and CDR2 is YSYEKL in the germline V gene. V lost 0 bases, J lost 5 bases, and 13 bases lay in between. Per sample, a minimum of 6.5 million PBMCs were isolated.

This clonotype was obtained from a man older than 75 in good health. V gene TRBV4-1 combines with J gene TRBJ2-5; a possible D gene is TRBD2 (6 bases). Sequencing was performed on blood. CDR3 amino acids: CASSQDGTSTETQYF. In DNA form, the CDR3 reads TGCGCCAGCAGCCAAGATGGTACTAGCACTGAGACCCAGTACTTC.